This is a list of T cell receptor beta chains from one sample in a study of shared clonotypes between healthy human individuals. The repertoire was sequenced with immunoSEQ multiplex PCR; TCRdb's copy has only in-frame clones and lacks some. Of hundreds of thousands of clones in the sample, 74% were seen once. Sample: memory CD4+ T cells sorted from blood. The receptor set was obtained from a woman aged 30 to 39 in good health. The conserved cysteine and the conserved F or W are not part of the CDR3 here.

>TRBV2
ASHRVRETQY
>TRBV6-1
ASSSDGNTIY
>TRBV11-2
ASSLYRNTEAF
>TRBV15
ATSRDPGTSYEQY
>TRBV28
ASSPGTGVPVGTQY
>TRBV10-3
AISEQSSGSYNEQF
>TRBV5-6
ASSYGGYTEAF
>TRBV11-2
ASSFSSSYGYT
>TRBV19
ASSLTRGGDSYNEQF
>TRBV6-5
ASREPGQGTYEQY
>TRBV5-5
ASSFRDVDEQY
>TRBV19
ASSIGPAGNEQF
>TRBV19
ASSPHRTSGRAYEQF
>TRBV28
ASSSLAGSTDTQY
>TRBV5-8
ASSPPRGIQETQY
>TRBV4-1
ASSHMDRLSGNTIY
>TRBV28
ASSLLDRGRNYGYT
>TRBV28
ASRTGATGAETQY
>TRBV6-7
ASSYPGQENYEQY
>TRBV28
ASSIIQGASGYT
>TRBV4-1
ASSQPPQGDRTDTQY
>TRBV4-1
ASSQGFSGRNEQF
>TRBV6-6
ASSNGQSPNEKLF
>TRBV4-1
ASSQDLLGLAGRETQY
>TRBV28
ASKSSGREQY
>TRBV14
ASSQPPPDTQY
>TRBV28
ASSPIGTTSTDTQY
>TRBV6-6
ASLRLSEQF
>TRBV7-6
ASSLRAGVDTGELF
>TRBV6-4
ASSRRGNNNEQF
>TRBV4-1
ASSPNDREYNEQF
>TRBV5-3
ARREEFYNEQF
>TRBV4-1
ASSQLGLGYNEQF
>TRBV25-1
ASGGQGSDTQY
>TRBV19
ASSNQGQAAYEQY
>TRBV27
ASSSDPSYNEQF
>TRBV28
ASSLGDRGTYT
>TRBV5-1
ASRSGTSNEKLF
>TRBV28
ASSWTGEAGYT
>TRBV5-1
ASSLRNTGGEQY